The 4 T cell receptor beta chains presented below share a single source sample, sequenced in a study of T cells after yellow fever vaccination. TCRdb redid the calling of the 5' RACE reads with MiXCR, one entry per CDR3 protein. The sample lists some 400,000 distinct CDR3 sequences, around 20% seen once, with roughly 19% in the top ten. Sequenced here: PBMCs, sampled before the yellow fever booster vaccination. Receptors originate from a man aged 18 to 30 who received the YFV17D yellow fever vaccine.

The CDR3: CASRPGTDLIPEYF. The DNA for the CDR3 is TGTGCCAGCAGACCCGGGACGGACCTAATTCCGGAGTATTTT. This chain joins TRBV7-2 and TRBJ2-3; D assignment may be TRBD1 or TRBD2 (5 bases each). V lost 6 bases, J lost 13 bases, and 23 bases lay in between. CDR1 and CDR2 from the germline V gene are SGHTA and FQGNSA. The CDR3 is made up of 14 amino acids.

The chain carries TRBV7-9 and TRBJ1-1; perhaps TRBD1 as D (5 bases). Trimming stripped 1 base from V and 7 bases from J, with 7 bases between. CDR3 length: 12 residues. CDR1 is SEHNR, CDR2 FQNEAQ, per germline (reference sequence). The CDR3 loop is CASSLEGLEAFF. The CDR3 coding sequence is TGTGCCAGCAGCTTAGAGGGGCTTGAAGCTTTCTTT.

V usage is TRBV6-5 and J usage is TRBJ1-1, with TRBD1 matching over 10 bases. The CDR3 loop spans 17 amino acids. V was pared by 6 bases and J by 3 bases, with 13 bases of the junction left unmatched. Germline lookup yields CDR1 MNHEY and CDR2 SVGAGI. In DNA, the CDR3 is TGTGCCAGCAGGCGGGAGACGACAGGGGGCATGTACACTGAAGCTTTCTTT. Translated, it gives CASRRETTGGMYTEAFF.

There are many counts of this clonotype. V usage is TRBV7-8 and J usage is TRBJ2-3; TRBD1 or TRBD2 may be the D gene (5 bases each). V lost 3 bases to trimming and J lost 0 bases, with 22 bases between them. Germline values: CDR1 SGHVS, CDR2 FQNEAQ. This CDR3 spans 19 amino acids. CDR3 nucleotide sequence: TGTGCCAGCAGCTTCCCCGGGACGCCGAGGACTGTTAGCACAGATACGCAGTATTTT. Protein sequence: CASSFPGTPRTVSTDTQYF. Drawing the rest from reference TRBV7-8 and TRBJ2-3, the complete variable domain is GAGVSQSPRYKVAKRGQDVALRCDPISGHVSLFWYQQALGQGPEFLTYFQNEAQLDKSGLPSDRFFAERPEGSVSTLKIQRTQQEDSAVYLCASSFPGTPRTVSTDTQYFGPGTRLTVL.